This TCR beta chain was obtained from a study of blood T cell repertoires in COVID-19. Study as a whole: The United States, Italy and Spain supplied acute and convalescent COVID-19 samples. PBMCs, B-cell-depleted T cells, or T cells provided the cDNA or gDNA that made up the material.

In the source study's methods: Reference gene primer amplification in the assay estimated nucleated cell counts. The table came from immunoSEQ multiplex PCR; TCRdb's copy has only in-frame clones and leaves some out. That table supplies the V and J calls and clone size; D and trimming were determined from the DNA. This table has 110,000 to 150,000 clones, roughly nine tenths appearing once. The CDR3 runs to 19 residues. The receptor was isolated from an older woman with active COVID-19. The specimen was peripheral blood. The rearrangement uses TRBV21-1 and TRBJ1-3; TRBD1 was called by the table and not checked on the DNA. TRBV21-1 is recorded as a pseudogene. The CDR3 region has the DNA TGTGCCAGCAGCGCTATGGACAGGGAAATTGGCCGCTCTGGAAACACCATATATTTT. This translates into CASSAMDREIGRSGNTIYF.